This is a list of T cell receptor beta chains from one sample in a study of T cells in Graves' hyperthyroidism and ophthalmopathy. TCRdb re-called the multiplex PCR reads through MiXCR, storing one row per CDR3 protein. The table lists over 450,000 distinct CDR3 sequences, around 15% of them singletons. The material sequenced was blood. The receptors here all came from a woman under 30 with Graves' hyperthyroidism. Each CDR3 is given with its conserved first and last residue. D genes are given only for firm matches. A clone size is listed for some rows: how often the clone was seen (once, few, many), or a class if it is expanded.

TGCAGCGTGCCTCTGGGCGAGGAGACCCAGTACTTC	CSVPLGEETQYF	NA	TRBV29-1	TRBJ2-5	NA
TGTGCCAGTAGTATCCCAGGGTTTGGGGCCAACGTCCTGACTTTC	CASSIPGFGANVLTF	NA	TRBV19	TRBJ2-6	NA
TGTGCCAGCAGTGGGGAGGTCGCCGCCTACGAGCAGTACTTC	CASSGEVAAYEQYF	NA	TRBV2	TRBJ2-7	NA
TGTGCCAGCAGTTACTCGGGGGGGCGGGTTGAAAAACTGTTTTTT	CASSYSGGRVEKLFF	NA	TRBV6-5	TRBJ1-4	few
TGTGCCAGCAGCTCCTTTGGCTTAGGCGCTTGGTACAATGAGCAGTTCTTC	CASSSFGLGAWYNEQFF	NA	TRBV7-2	TRBJ2-1	many
TGTGCCAGCAGCCCCTGGGGGACTACTCAAGAGACCCAGTACTTC	CASSPWGTTQETQYF	TRBD2	TRBV11-3	TRBJ2-5	many
TGTGCCAGCAGTCTCCAGGGGGGTCAGGAGCCCCAGCATTTT	CASSLQGGQEPQHF	TRBD1	TRBV2	TRBJ1-5	many
TGTGCCAGCTCACCAGGCAGGGTGGCTAATGAAAAACTGTTTTTT	CASSPGRVANEKLFF	NA	TRBV18	TRBJ1-4	many
TGTGCCAGCAGCGTCGGGGGGACAATTTACACAGATACGCAGTATTTT	CASSVGGTIYTDTQYF	NA	TRBV9	TRBJ2-3	NA
TGTGCCAGCAGTGAACTGGGGTATCAGCCCCAGCATTTT	CASSELGYQPQHF	NA	TRBV25-1	TRBJ1-5	NA
TGTGCCAGCAGTTACGGGCTAGCGGGAGTAGCAGATACGCAGTATTTT	CASSYGLAGVADTQYF	TRBD2	TRBV6-1	TRBJ2-3	many
TGCGCCAGCAGCTTGGCTTGGATCACAGATACGCAGTATTTT	CASSLAWITDTQYF	NA	TRBV5-1	TRBJ2-3	many
TGTGCCACCAGCGAGGGCCTCGACAGGGGTGCTTTCTTT	CATSEGLDRGAFF	TRBD1	TRBV15	TRBJ1-1	many
TGTGCCAGCAACACCCTCTCCTACAATGAGCAGTTCTTC	CASNTLSYNEQFF	NA	TRBV12-3/TRBV12-4	TRBJ2-1	NA
TGTGCCTGGACCGGGACAGGGAAACCCTACGAGCAGTACTTC	CAWTGTGKPYEQYF	TRBD1	TRBV30	TRBJ2-7	once
TGTGCCACCAGTGAGGCTGACAGGACTTACAATGAGCAGTTCTTC	CATSEADRTYNEQFF	NA	TRBV24-1	TRBJ2-1	many
TGCAGTGCTAGAGTATCGGCGAACACTGAAGCTTTCTTT	CSARVSANTEAFF	NA	TRBV20-1	TRBJ1-1	many
TGTGCCAGTAGTATTTCCAGGGCGGCTGGGGCCAACGTCCTGACTTTC	CASSISRAAGANVLTF	NA	TRBV19	TRBJ2-6	NA
TGTGCCAGCAGTGACTCGGACAGGGGGCTTAGCTATGGCTACACCTTC	CASSDSDRGLSYGYTF	TRBD1	TRBV6-4	TRBJ1-2	NA
TGTGCCACCACAGGGGACCTACAAGAGACCCAGTACTTC	CATTGDLQETQYF	TRBD1	TRBV2	TRBJ2-5	many
TGTGCCAGCAGAGACAGATGGGGACTAGCGGGAGGCCAAGAGACCCAGTACTTC	CASRDRWGLAGGQETQYF	TRBD2	TRBV6-2/TRBV6-3	TRBJ2-5	many
TGTGCCAGCAGTGAACTCGGGAAAGATACGCAGTATTTT	CASSELGKDTQYF	NA	TRBV6-1	TRBJ2-3	NA
TGTGCCAGCAGCCAAGTGGGACTAGCGGGTTACAATGAGCAGTTCTTC	CASSQVGLAGYNEQFF	TRBD2	TRBV14	TRBJ2-1	many
TGTGCCAGCAGCCCCGAGAGGGCCCCCGTTTACAATGAGCAGTTCTTC	CASSPERAPVYNEQFF	NA	TRBV7-8	TRBJ2-1	many
TGTGCCAGCAGCCTACCACCGGCCCTCTTTCAGTACTTC	CASSLPPALFQYF	NA	TRBV3-1	TRBJ2-5	many
TGTGCCAGCTCCGTGACAGGGCTCTCCTACGAGCAGTACTTC	CASSVTGLSYEQYF	TRBD1	TRBV6-1	TRBJ2-7	many
TGTGCCAGTAGTATTCAGGGTATTGGAAACACCATATATTTT	CASSIQGIGNTIYF	NA	TRBV19	TRBJ1-3	few
TGTGCCAGCAGCTTAGTGGGACTAGCCGCTAGGGGTGAGCAGTTCTTC	CASSLVGLAARGEQFF	TRBD2	TRBV11-1	TRBJ2-1	many
TGTGCCAGCAGTGAGGCGGGCGGGAGAATCGAAGAGACCCAGTACTTC	CASSEAGGRIEETQYF	TRBD2	TRBV6-1	TRBJ2-5	NA
TGTGCCAGTAGTCCCACCCCGGAGGGCGTTGGCTACACCTTC	CASSPTPEGVGYTF	NA	TRBV19	TRBJ1-2	many
TGTGCCAGCAGCGTAGGAGGGAGACCGTACAATGAGCAGTTCTTC	CASSVGGRPYNEQFF	NA	TRBV9	TRBJ2-1	many
TGTGCCAGCAGAATGGGGGCAGGGGCAGATACGCAGTATTTT	CASRMGAGADTQYF	NA	TRBV5-5	TRBJ2-3	many
TGTGCCAGTAGTATTTGGACAGGGGTCACTGAAGCTTTCTTT	CASSIWTGVTEAFF	TRBD1	TRBV19	TRBJ1-1	NA
TGTGCCAGCAGCGTAGGACTATGGAGGGGAGGGCCAGATACGCAGTATTTT	CASSVGLWRGGPDTQYF	TRBD2	TRBV9	TRBJ2-3	few
TGTGCCAGCAGCCAAGAGGTCCACCAAGAGACCCGGTACTTC	CASSQEVHQETRYF	NA	TRBV4-2	TRBJ2-5	NA
TGTGCCTGGAGATGGCAGCAGAGCACAGATACGCAGTATTTT	CAWRWQQSTDTQYF	NA	TRBV30	TRBJ2-3	many
TGCAGTGCCGAACTCCAAGAGACCCACTACTTC	CSAELQETHYF	NA	TRBV20-1	TRBJ2-5	NA
TGTGCCAGCAGCCAACGCCGCGAGGACGTCGGGGAGCAGTTCTTC	CASSQRREDVGEQFF	NA	TRBV3-1	TRBJ2-1	many
TGCAGTGCTAGGGGGGGGGCGGGAGGCACCGACGTTCGCTCCTACAATGAGCAGTTCTTC	CSARGGAGGTDVRSYNEQFF	TRBD2	TRBV20-1	TRBJ2-1	NA
TGTGCCAGCAGTTTAGTCGGGACAGGGGGTAATGAAAAACTGTTTTTT	CASSLVGTGGNEKLFF	TRBD1	TRBV12-3/TRBV12-4	TRBJ1-4	many
TGCGCCAGCAGCCCCCTGAGCGGAGAAAATTCACCCCTCCACTTT	CASSPLSGENSPLHF	NA	TRBV5-1	TRBJ1-6	many
TGTGCCAGCAGTGACCCCAGGCCGAACACCGGGGAGCTGTTTTTT	CASSDPRPNTGELFF	NA	TRBV27	TRBJ2-2	few
TGTGCCAGCAGTCGGACTAGCTCCCTAGAGACCCAGTACTTC	CASSRTSSLETQYF	TRBD2	TRBV6-1	TRBJ2-5	many
TGCGCCAGCAGGAGGGGGGGGAATTCACCCCTCCACTTT	CASRRGGNSPLHF	NA	TRBV5-1	TRBJ1-6	many
TGTGCCAGCAATCTCGAGGGGGCGCGGGATTCACCCCTCCACTTT	CASNLEGARDSPLHF	TRBD1	TRBV6-9	TRBJ1-6	many
TGTGCCAGCAGTTTAGGGGGGGAGGAAGGGGAGCTGTTTTTT	CASSLGGEEGELFF	NA	TRBV12-3/TRBV12-4	TRBJ2-2	many
TGTGCCTGGGCCCCATGGGCGGACAGGGGCGAAGAGACCCAGTACTTC	CAWAPWADRGEETQYF	TRBD1	TRBV30	TRBJ2-5	many
TGCGCCAGCAGAAACTCAGGGCGACCACAAAACACTGAAGCTTTCTTT	CASRNSGRPQNTEAFF	NA	TRBV5-1	TRBJ1-1	many
TGTGCCAGCTCTCCTACCTCAGGGGTCAATGAGCAGTTCTTC	CASSPTSGVNEQFF	NA	TRBV18	TRBJ2-1	NA
TGTGCCAGCAGCTTAGCGCAGGGCAGAGGTGAAGCTTTCTTT	CASSLAQGRGEAFF	NA	TRBV7-9	TRBJ1-1	few
TGTGCCAGCAGTGAAGCTATGGGACAGGGCCGTCAGCCCCAGCATTTT	CASSEAMGQGRQPQHF	TRBD1	TRBV6-1	TRBJ1-5	many
TGCAGTGCTGGGACTAGCGGGAGATCGGTTCAGTACTTC	CSAGTSGRSVQYF	TRBD2	TRBV20-1	TRBJ2-4	many
TGTGCCATCAGTGAATGGACTTCAAACAATGAGCAGTTCTTC	CAISEWTSNNEQFF	NA	TRBV10-3	TRBJ2-1	few
TGTGCCAGCAGTTTATCGGCGTCCCTCTATGGCTACACCTTC	CASSLSASLYGYTF	NA	TRBV27	TRBJ1-2	many
TGTGCCAGCCCTGGGGTTCAAATAAGGAATCAGCCCCAGCATTTT	CASPGVQIRNQPQHF	NA	TRBV6-1	TRBJ1-5	few
TGCGCCAACCAGAGGACAGGATACGTCACCTTC	CANQRTGYVTF	TRBD1	TRBV10-1	TRBJ1-2	once
TGTGCAGCAGGACAGAGCAATCAGCCCCAGCATTTT	CAAGQSNQPQHF	NA	TRBV28	TRBJ1-5	many
TGCAGCGTTAATACGGACGGGGCGATCACCGGGGAGCTGTTTTTT	CSVNTDGAITGELFF	NA	TRBV29-1	TRBJ2-2	many
TGTGCCAGTAGTATTTTTGGCGGGAACTCCTACGAGCAGTACTTC	CASSIFGGNSYEQYF	NA	TRBV19	TRBJ2-7	NA
TGTGCCAGCAGCCCAGCTGTAGCCAGGGGGAACTATGGCTACACCTTC	CASSPAVARGNYGYTF	TRBD1	TRBV11-3	TRBJ1-2	NA